This TCR beta chain is from a study of control samples from healthy donors and cancer patients. CDR1 and CDR2 from the germline V gene are SGHAT and FQNNGV. The ends lost 5 bases at V and 0 bases at J; junction bases unmatched: 7. The CDR3 runs to 15 residues. The table came from immunoSEQ multiplex PCR; TCRdb's copy has only in-frame clones and leaves some out. The sample records some 130,000 clones, 80% to 95% being singletons. The specimen sequenced was blood. The J gene is TRBJ2-7, the V gene TRBV11-2, with 7 bases matching TRBD2. The clonotype comes from a man aged 30 to 45 in good health. The CDR3 coding sequence is TGTGCCAGCAGCCCTTACGGCGGGAGCTCCTACGAGCAGTACTTC. Its protein is CASSPYGGSSYEQYF.